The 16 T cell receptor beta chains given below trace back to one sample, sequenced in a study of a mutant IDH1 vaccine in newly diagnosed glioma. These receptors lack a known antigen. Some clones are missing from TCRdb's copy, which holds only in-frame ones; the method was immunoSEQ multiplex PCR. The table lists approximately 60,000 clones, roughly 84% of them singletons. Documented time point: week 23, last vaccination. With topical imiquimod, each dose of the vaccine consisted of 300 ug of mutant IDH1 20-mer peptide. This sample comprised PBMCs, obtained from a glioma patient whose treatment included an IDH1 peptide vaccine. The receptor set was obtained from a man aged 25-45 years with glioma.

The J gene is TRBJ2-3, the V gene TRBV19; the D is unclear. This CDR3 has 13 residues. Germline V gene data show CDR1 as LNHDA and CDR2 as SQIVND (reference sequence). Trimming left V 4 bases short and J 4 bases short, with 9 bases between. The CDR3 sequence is CASSRSRADTQYF. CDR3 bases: TGTGCCAGTAGTAGGTCAAGGGCAGATACGCAGTATTTT.

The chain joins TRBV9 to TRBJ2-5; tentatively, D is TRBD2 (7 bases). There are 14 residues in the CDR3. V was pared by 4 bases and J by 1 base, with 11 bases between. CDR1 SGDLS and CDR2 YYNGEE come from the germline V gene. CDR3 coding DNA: TGTGCCAGCAGCCTAGGGGGGGGCCAAGAGACCCAGTACTTC. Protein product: CASSLGGGQETQYF.

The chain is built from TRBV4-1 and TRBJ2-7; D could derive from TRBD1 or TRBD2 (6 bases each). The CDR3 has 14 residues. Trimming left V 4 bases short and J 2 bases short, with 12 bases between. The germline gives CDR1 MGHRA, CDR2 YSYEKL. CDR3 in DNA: TGCGCCAGCAGCCCGTGGGGGGCTACCTACGAGCAGTACTTC. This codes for CASSPWGATYEQYF.

The CDR3 loop reads CASSVGGSGEGGYTF. The CDR3 coding sequence is TGTGCCAGCAGCGTAGGAGGAAGCGGGGAAGGTGGCTACACCTTC. The genes are TRBV9 and TRBJ1-2, with no clear D. The CDR3 is 15 residues long. Per germline, CDR1 SGDLS and CDR2 YYNGEE. V lost 0 bases and J 7 bases, leaving 16 bases between the germline ends.

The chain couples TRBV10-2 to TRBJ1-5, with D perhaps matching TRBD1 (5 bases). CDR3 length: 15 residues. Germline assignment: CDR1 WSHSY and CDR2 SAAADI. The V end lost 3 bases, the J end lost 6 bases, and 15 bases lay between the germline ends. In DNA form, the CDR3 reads TGCGCCAGCAGTGACCGGGGGGGGATGGTTCAGCCCCAGCATTTT. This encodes CASSDRGGMVQPQHF.

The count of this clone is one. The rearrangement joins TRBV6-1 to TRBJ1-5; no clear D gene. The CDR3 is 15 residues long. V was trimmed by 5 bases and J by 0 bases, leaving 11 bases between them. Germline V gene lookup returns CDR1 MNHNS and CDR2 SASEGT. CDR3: CASSPLPSSNQPQHF. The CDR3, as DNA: TGTGCCAGCAGTCCGCTGCCCTCTAGCAATCAGCCCCAGCATTTT.

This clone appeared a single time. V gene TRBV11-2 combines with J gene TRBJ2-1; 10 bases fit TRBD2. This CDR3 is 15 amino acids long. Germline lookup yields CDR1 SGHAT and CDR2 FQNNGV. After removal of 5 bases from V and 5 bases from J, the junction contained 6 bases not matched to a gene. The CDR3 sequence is CASSKELAGDNEQFF. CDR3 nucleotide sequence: TGTGCCAGCAGCAAGGAGCTAGCGGGGGACAATGAGCAGTTCTTC.

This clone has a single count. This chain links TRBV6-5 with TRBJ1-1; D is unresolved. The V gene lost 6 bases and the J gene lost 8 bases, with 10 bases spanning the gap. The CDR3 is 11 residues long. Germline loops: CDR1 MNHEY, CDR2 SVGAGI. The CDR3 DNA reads TGTGCCAGCAGCCGAGAAAGGGAAGCTTTCTTT. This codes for CASSREREAFF.

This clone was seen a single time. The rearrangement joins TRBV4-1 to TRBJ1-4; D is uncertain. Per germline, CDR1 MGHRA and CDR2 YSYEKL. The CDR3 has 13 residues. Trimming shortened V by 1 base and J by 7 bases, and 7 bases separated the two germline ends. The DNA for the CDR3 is TGCGCCAGCAGCCAAGGGGTGCTTGAAAAACTGTTTTTT. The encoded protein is CASSQGVLEKLFF.

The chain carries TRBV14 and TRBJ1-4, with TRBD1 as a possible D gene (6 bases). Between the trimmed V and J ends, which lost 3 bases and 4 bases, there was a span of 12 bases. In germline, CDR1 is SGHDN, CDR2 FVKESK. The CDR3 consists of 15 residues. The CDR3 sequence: CASSHGGRVNEKLFF. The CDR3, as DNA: TGTGCCAGCAGCCACGGGGGGCGTGTTAATGAAAAACTGTTTTTT. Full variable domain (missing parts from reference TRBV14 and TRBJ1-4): EAGVTQFPSHSVIEKGQTVTLRCDPISGHDNLYWYRRVMGKEIKFLLHFVKESKQDESGMPNNRFLAERTGGTYSTLKVQPAELEDSGVYFCASSHGGRVNEKLFFGSGTQLSVL.

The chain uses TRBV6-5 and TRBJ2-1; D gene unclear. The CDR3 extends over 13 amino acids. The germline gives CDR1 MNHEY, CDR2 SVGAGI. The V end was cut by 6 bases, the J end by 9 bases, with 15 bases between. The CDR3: CASSANFRIEQFF. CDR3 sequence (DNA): TGTGCCAGCAGCGCCAATTTTAGGATTGAGCAGTTCTTC.

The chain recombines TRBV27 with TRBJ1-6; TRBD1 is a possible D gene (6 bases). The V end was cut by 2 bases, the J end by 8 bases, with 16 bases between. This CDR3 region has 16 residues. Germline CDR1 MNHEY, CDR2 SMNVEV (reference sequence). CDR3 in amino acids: CASSLVRGRGDSPLHF. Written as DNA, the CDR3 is TGTGCCAGCAGTTTAGTCAGGGGCCGAGGTGATTCACCCCTCCACTTT.

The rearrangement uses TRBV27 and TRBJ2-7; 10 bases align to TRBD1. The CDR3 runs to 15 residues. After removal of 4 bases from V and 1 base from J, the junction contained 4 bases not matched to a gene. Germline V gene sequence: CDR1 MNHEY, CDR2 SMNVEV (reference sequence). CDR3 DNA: TGTGCCAGCAGTTCTCGACAGGGGGCTTCCTACGAGCAGTACTTC. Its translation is CASSSRQGASYEQYF.

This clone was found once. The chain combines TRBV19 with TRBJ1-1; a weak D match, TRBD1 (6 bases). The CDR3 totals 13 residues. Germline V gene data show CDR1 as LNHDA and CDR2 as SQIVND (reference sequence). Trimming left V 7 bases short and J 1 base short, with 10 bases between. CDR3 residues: CASTSTGNTEAFF. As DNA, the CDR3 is TGTGCCAGTACCTCGACAGGGAACACTGAAGCTTTCTTT.

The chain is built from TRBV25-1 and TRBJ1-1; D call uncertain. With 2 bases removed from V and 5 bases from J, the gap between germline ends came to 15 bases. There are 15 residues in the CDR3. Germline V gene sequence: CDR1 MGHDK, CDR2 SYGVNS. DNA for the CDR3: TGTGCCAGCAGTGAACCCGGGATCCGGGGTACTGAAGCTTTCTTT. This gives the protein CASSEPGIRGTEAFF.

CDR3 nucleotides: TGTGCCAGCAGTCTACCCCAACGAGACAGTTACGAGCAGTACTTC. It specifies CASSLPQRDSYEQYF. The genes are TRBV28 and TRBJ2-7; possibly TRBD1 for D (5 bases). The CDR3 is made up of 15 amino acids. Between the trimmed V and J ends, which lost 5 bases and 4 bases, there was a span of 18 bases. The germline CDR1 and CDR2 sequences are MDHEN and SYDVKM.